Listed here are 25 T cell receptor beta chains from one sample, sequenced in a study of glioma-infiltrating T cells. Using RNA template, CDR3s of TCR alpha and beta were amplified with iRepertoire arm-PCR. TCRdb processed the multiplex PCR reads anew with MiXCR; each CDR3 protein has one entry. The sample includes under 200,000 distinct CDR3 sequences, around 40% of them seen just once. The sequenced sample consisted of glioma tissue, nonneoplastic brain tissue, or PBMCs (not recorded which). These TCRs come from a human donor with low-grade glioma or glioblastoma, undergoing nonglioma brain surgery, or in good health (not recorded which).

Worth noting for this clonotype: Being one base from a much bigger clone, this may be a read error. The CDR3 DNA sequence: TGTGCCAGCAGCTTCATCGGGGTCACAGATACGCAGTATTTT. Protein product: CASSFIGVTDTQYF. V and J are TRBV5-8 and TRBJ2-3, with D perhaps TRBD2 (5 bases). V lost 2 bases and J 2 bases, leaving 9 bases between the germline ends. Germline CDR1 is SGHTS and CDR2 is YDEGEE. This CDR3 is built from 14 residues.

V gene TRBV19 combines with J gene TRBJ2-1, with TRBD1 matching over 10 bases. This CDR3 is 17 amino acids long. V shed 4 bases, J shed 2 bases, and the junction held 8 bases outside the gene matches. Germline V gives CDR1 LNHDA, CDR2 SQIVND (reference sequence). CDR3: CASSTTRDRGTYNEQFF. As DNA, the CDR3 is TGTGCCAGTAGTACGACACGGGACAGGGGCACCTACAATGAGCAGTTCTTC.

This clonotype was seen repeatedly, ten times or more. J is TRBJ2-5 and V is TRBV27; 10 nucleotides align to TRBD2. The germline V gene encodes CDR1 MNHEY and CDR2 SMNVEV (reference sequence). This CDR3 region has 15 residues. V lost 6 bases to trimming and J lost 4 bases; unmatched junction nucleotides: 8. The CDR3 here is CASRAGASGRETQYF. For the CDR3, the DNA is TGTGCCAGCAGAGCCGGGGCTAGCGGGAGAGAGACCCAGTACTTC.

Ten or more counts support this clonotype. The rearrangement joins TRBV7-9 to TRBJ2-1; 13 bases agree with TRBD2. CDR1 SEHNR and CDR2 FQNEAQ come from the germline V gene (reference sequence). Trimming cost V 2 bases and J 4 bases; bases outside gene matches: 8. This CDR3 spans 18 amino acids. CDR3 region: CASSLKLAGGVGYNEQFF. The CDR3 region has the DNA TGTGCCAGCAGCTTAAAACTAGCGGGAGGGGTTGGGTACAATGAGCAGTTCTTC.

V is TRBV11-2 and J is TRBJ2-1; D is perhaps TRBD2 (5 bases). This CDR3 contains 15 residues. V lost 8 bases, J lost 0 bases, and 14 bases lay in between. The germline gives CDR1 SGHAT, CDR2 FQNNGV. In DNA, the CDR3 is TGTGCCAGCGGTTCCTTGGCGGGCTCCTACAATGAGCAGTTCTTC. Translating it yields CASGSLAGSYNEQFF.

Points on this clonotype: This could be a read error, since a much larger clone is one nucleotide away. This likely comes from a read error, as the CDR3 has no conserved phenylalanine or tryptophan at its end. The chain carries TRBV24-1 and TRBJ2-3; 7 nucleotides line up with TRBD2. The V and J ends lost 3 bases and 2 bases, in that order; junction bases with no gene match: 7. The germline V gene encodes CDR1 KGHDR and CDR2 SFDVKD. The CDR3 length is 16 residues. CDR3: CATSDLPGLNTDTQYI. CDR3 nucleotides: TGTGCCACCAGTGATCTCCCGGGACTAAACACAGATACGCAGTATATT.

The rearrangement joins TRBV28 to TRBJ2-7; weak D call: TRBD1 (6 bases). V was trimmed by 2 bases and J by 2 bases, leaving 19 bases between them. The germline V gene encodes CDR1 MDHEN and CDR2 SYDVKM. The CDR3 extends over 17 amino acids. The DNA of the CDR3 is TGTGCCAGCAGTTTAAACGATCAGGGGACGGCGACCTACGAGCAGTACTTC. Its protein is CASSLNDQGTATYEQYF.

This clonotype was counted a single time. A much larger clonotype is one base distant, so this may be a read error. The chain combines TRBV12-3 or TRBV12-4 with TRBJ1-6; possible D gene TRBD1, 6 bases. The CDR3 covers 12 residues. As DNA, the CDR3 is TGTGCCAGCGGACAGTCTAATTCACCCCTCAACTTT. Translation: CASGQSNSPLNF.

Worth noting for this clonotype: A single base separates this from a much larger clone, so it may be a read error. This sequence joins TRBV20-1 and TRBJ2-7, with D possibly called TRBD1 or TRBD2 (6 bases each). Germline V gene lookup returns CDR1 DFQATT and CDR2 SNEGSKA (reference sequence). Trimming took off 7 bases at V and 4 bases at J, with 11 bases between the two ends. The CDR3 extends over 11 amino acids. This CDR3 is CSGLGGYEQYF. In nucleotides, the CDR3 is TGCAGTGGCCTAGGGGGGTACGAGCAGTACTTC.

The CDR3 DNA is TGTGCCATCAGTGAGTCGAGGGAGACCCAGTACTTC. It translates to CAISESRETQYF. The J gene is TRBJ2-5, the V gene TRBV10-3, with D unclear. The CDR3 contains 12 residues. Germline V gene sequence: CDR1 ENHRY, CDR2 SYGVKD. Trimming left V 0 bases short and J 5 bases short, with 4 bases between.

This clonotype was seen many times. This chain links TRBV27 with TRBJ2-3; D is ambiguous. Trimming removed 3 bases at V and 2 bases at J, with 12 bases between. CDR1 and CDR2 (germline): MNHEY, SMNVEV (reference sequence). The CDR3 is made up of 15 amino acids. The DNA for the CDR3 is TGTGCCAGCAGTTTCTTGGGTATACACACAGATACGCAGTATTTT. It codes for CASSFLGIHTDTQYF.

As concerns this clonotype: Possible read error: a much larger clone is one base away. The chain is built from TRBV19 and TRBJ1-1, with D maybe TRBD1 (5 bases). The CDR3 sequence is 14 residues long. Germline V lookup: CDR1 LNHDA, CDR2 SQIVND (reference sequence). The ends were cut back, 9 bases at V and 0 bases at J, with 14 bases in the middle. The CDR3 protein is CASTTRQMNTEAFF. The CDR3 nucleotides are TGTGCCAGCACCACCCGACAGATGAACACTGAAGCTTTCTTT.

In this sample, this clonotype turned up many times. The chain carries TRBV28 and TRBJ1-1, with no clear D. The length of the CDR3 is 13 residues. Looked up from germline, CDR1 is MDHEN and CDR2 is SYDVKM. Trimming left V 2 bases short and J 4 bases short, with 8 bases between. The CDR3 here is CASSLLRSTEAFF. CDR3 DNA: TGTGCCAGCAGTTTACTGAGAAGCACTGAAGCTTTCTTT.

This clonotype was detected many times. V is TRBV4-1 and J is TRBJ2-1; no clear D. This CDR3 has 12 residues. The V end was cut by 0 bases, the J end by 5 bases, with 2 bases between. CDR1 and CDR2 (germline): MGHRA, YSYEKL. The CDR3 nucleotides are TGCGCCAGCAGCCAAGATCACAATGAGCAGTTCTTC. Translated, it gives CASSQDHNEQFF.

This clonotype was counted at least ten times. CDR3 amino acids: CASKKVYEQFF. The CDR3 coding sequence is TGTGCCAGCAAAAAAGTCTATGAGCAGTTCTTC. The rearrangement links TRBV6-1 to TRBJ2-1; D remains unclear. This CDR3 has 11 amino acids. Germline values: CDR1 MNHNS, CDR2 SASEGT. Trimming cost V 7 bases and J 8 bases, with 9 bases left between them.

In regard to this clonotype: A read error may produce the germline difference seen at one junction end. V usage is TRBV28 and J usage is TRBJ1-2; D remains ambiguous. CDR1 and CDR2 from the germline V gene are MDHEN and SYDVKM. The CDR3 loop spans 12 amino acids. CDR3 region: CASSTAVRGYTF. CDR3 DNA sequence: TGTGCCAGCAGCACGGCGGTTCGTGGCTACACATTC.

J is TRBJ1-2 and V is TRBV3-1, with no clear D. The CDR3 runs 13 residues. Per the germline V gene, CDR1 is LGHDT and CDR2 is YNNKEL (reference sequence). Between the trimmed V and J ends, which lost 6 bases and 5 bases, there was a span of 13 bases. The chain's CDR3 is CASRGGGEYGYTF. For the CDR3, the DNA is TGTGCCAGCAGAGGAGGTGGGGAGTATGGCTACACCTTC. Full variable domain (outside the CDR3, taken from reference TRBV3-1 and TRBJ1-2): DTAVSQTPKYLVTQMGNDKSIKCEQNLGHDTMYWYKQDSKKFLKIMFSYNNKELIINETVPNRFSPKSPDKAHLNLHINSLELGDSAVYFCASRGGGEYGYTFGSGTRLTVV.

This clonotype was seen only a few times. V gene TRBV3-1 combines with J gene TRBJ2-7, with 7 bases identical to TRBD1. The CDR3 covers 14 residues. Trimming removed 4 bases from V and 3 bases from J; junction bases left unmatched: 6. In germline, CDR1 is LGHDT, CDR2 YNNKEL (reference sequence). The CDR3 coding sequence is TGTGCCAGCAGCCGACGACAGGGATACTACGAGCAGTACTTC. Residues: CASSRRQGYYEQYF.

This clonotype has a count of ten or more. In DNA form, the CDR3 reads TGTGCCAGCAGTGGACGCGCTAGCGGGAGCCCGTACCAAGAGACCCAGTACTTC. Translation: CASSGRASGSPYQETQYF. The J gene is TRBJ2-5, the V gene TRBV27; 10 positions agree with TRBD2. Per the germline V gene, CDR1 is MNHEY and CDR2 is SMNVEV (reference sequence). Trimming removed 5 bases from V and 0 bases from J; junction bases left unmatched: 12. The CDR3 consists of 18 residues.

This clonotype was recorded at least ten times. V is TRBV12-3 or TRBV12-4 and J is TRBJ2-7, with TRBD1 as a possible D gene (6 bases). V was shortened by 7 bases and J by 5 bases, with 9 bases between the two germline ends. The CDR3 loop spans 11 amino acids. The CDR3 DNA reads as TGTGCCAGCAAGGGGGTCCACGAGCAGTACTTC. Amino acids: CASKGVHEQYF.

This clonotype was detected once. At one end, the junction sequence differs from germline, possibly due to a read error. The chain employs TRBV3-1 and TRBJ1-1; D unresolved. The CDR3 is made up of 13 amino acids. Germline loops: CDR1 LGHDT, CDR2 YNNKEL (reference sequence). The DNA of the CDR3 is TGTGCTAGCAGCCAGAAATTCGACACTGAAGATTTCTTT. This sequence encodes CASSQKFDTEDFF.

This clonotype was picked up a small number of times. V and J are TRBV24-1 and TRBJ2-3; unclear D gene. The CDR3 spans 17 residues. V lost 4 bases and J 1 base, leaving 17 bases between the germline ends. From germline, CDR1 is KGHDR and CDR2 SFDVKD. CDR3 protein: CATSDHTTIPGTDTQYF. The CDR3 DNA is TGTGCCACCAGTGACCATACCACCATCCCGGGCACAGATACGCAGTATTTT.

This clonotype was counted once. A read error may produce the germline difference seen at one junction end. The chain is built from TRBV2 and TRBJ2-7; D is unresolved. CDR3 length: 14 residues. CDR1 and CDR2 from the germline V gene are SNHLY and FYNNEI. The CDR3 sequence: CASSLSRVNNGYNF. In DNA, the CDR3 is TGTGCCAGCTCGTTATCCCGGGTTAATAATGGCTACAACTTC.

As for this clonotype: A much larger clone differs from this one at a single base, so this may be a read error. This CDR3 reads CASSRTGTGDSPLHF. The CDR3 DNA reads as TGTGCCAGTAGTAGAACCGGGACAGGGGATTCACCCCTCCACTTT. The chain joins TRBV19 to TRBJ1-6; 10 nucleotides agree with TRBD1. With 4 bases clipped from V and 8 bases from J, the junction kept 5 bases outside the gene matches. The CDR3 runs 15 residues. Germline V gene lookup returns CDR1 LNHDA and CDR2 SQIVND (reference sequence).

The chain couples TRBV28 to TRBJ1-3, with a tentative D call TRBD1 (5 bases). The CDR3 runs to 13 residues. Looked up from germline, CDR1 is MDHEN and CDR2 is SYDVKM. Deletions cut 5 bases from V and 10 bases from J, with 15 bases between. The CDR3 nucleotides are TGTGCCAGCAGTCCAGGGTTTGTCAAGACCATATATTTT. Protein product: CASSPGFVKTIYF.